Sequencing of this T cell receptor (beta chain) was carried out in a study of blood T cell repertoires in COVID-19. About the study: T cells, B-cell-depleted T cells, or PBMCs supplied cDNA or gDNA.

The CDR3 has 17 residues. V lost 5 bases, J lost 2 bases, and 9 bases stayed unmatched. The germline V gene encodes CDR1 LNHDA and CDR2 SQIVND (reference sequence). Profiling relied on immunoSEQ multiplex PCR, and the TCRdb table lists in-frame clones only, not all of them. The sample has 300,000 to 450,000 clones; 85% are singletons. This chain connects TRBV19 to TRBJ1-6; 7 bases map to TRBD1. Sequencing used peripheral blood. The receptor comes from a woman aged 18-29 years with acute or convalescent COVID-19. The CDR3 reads CASSSPPGQTYNSPLHF. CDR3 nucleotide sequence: TGTGCCAGTAGTTCCCCCCCGGGACAGACCTATAATTCACCCCTCCACTTT.